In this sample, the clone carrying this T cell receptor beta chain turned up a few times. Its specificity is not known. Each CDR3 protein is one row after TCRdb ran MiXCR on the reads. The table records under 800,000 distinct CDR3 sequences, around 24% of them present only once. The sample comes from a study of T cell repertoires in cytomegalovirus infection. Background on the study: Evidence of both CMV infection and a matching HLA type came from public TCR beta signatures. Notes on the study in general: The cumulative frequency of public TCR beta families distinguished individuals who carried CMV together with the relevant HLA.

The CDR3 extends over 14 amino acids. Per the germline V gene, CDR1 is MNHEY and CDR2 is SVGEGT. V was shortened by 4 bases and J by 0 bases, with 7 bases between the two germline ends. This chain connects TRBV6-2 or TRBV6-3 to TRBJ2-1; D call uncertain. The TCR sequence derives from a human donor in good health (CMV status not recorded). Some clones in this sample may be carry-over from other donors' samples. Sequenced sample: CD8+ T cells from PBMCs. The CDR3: CASSSDASYNEQFF. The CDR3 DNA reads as TGTGCCAGCAGTTCTGACGCCTCCTACAATGAGCAGTTCTTC.